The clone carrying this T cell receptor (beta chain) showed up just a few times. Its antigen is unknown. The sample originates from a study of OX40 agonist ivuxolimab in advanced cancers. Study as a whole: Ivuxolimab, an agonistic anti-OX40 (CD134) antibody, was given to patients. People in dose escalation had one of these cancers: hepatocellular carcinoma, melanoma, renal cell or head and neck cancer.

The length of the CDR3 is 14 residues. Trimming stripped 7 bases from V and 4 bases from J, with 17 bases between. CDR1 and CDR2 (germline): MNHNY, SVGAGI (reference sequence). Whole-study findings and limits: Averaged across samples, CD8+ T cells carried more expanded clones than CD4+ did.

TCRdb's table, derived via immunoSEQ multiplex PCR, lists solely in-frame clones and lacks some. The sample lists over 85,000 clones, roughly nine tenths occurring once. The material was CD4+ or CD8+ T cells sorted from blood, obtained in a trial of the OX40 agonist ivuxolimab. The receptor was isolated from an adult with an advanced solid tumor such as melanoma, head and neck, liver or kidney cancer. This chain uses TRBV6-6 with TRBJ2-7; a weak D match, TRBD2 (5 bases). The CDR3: CASTPREGIYEQYF. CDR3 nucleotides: TGTGCCAGCACCCCCCGTGAGGGTATTTACGAGCAGTACTTC.